This TCR beta chain comes out of a study of a mutant IDH1 vaccine in newly diagnosed glioma. The V end was cut by 5 bases, the J end by 0 bases, with 5 bases between. CDR1 and CDR2 from the germline V gene are SGHTA and FQGNSA. The CDR3 totals 13 residues. TCRdb's copy holds only in-frame clones and misses some; the assay was immunoSEQ multiplex PCR. The sample holds about 50,000 clones, roughly 80% seen once. Points on this clone: What it binds is unknown.

Time point described: week 47, end of study. With topical imiquimod, each dose of the vaccine consisted of 300 ug of mutant IDH1 20-mer peptide. The source is a middle-aged man with glioma. This specimen was PBMCs, taken from a glioma patient whose treatment included an IDH1 peptide vaccine. V is TRBV7-2 and J is TRBJ1-5; D unresolved. CDR3 coding DNA: TGTGCCAGCAGCCGGTATAGCAATCAGCCCCAGCATTTT. This gives the protein CASSRYSNQPQHF.